By sample fraction, the clone carrying this T cell receptor (beta chain) is medium-sized. What it binds is unknown. An end of the junction differs from the germline gene, which may be a read error. CDR1 is KGHDR and CDR2 is SFDVKD in the germline V gene. The CDR3 has 13 amino acids. The sample is drawn from a study of read filtering for tumor transcriptome and immune sequencing. The wider study: Revised staging placed 8 or 9 patients in R-ISS I, 15 to 20 in II, roughly 7 in III. General study points: RNA-seq captured clonotypes less deeply and reliably than IR-seq. Correlation between methods rose after single-read clonotypes were removed.

The library was built from around 380 ng RNA with molecular barcoded adaptors for alpha/delta and beta/gamma chains. A single record per CDR3 protein comes from TCRdb applying MiXCR to the reads. Of 57,000 or so distinct CDR3 sequences listed, around 18% are singletons. Every patient had bone marrow sampled while the disease was active. The sequenced material came from a population of CD138-negative cells sorted from bone marrow. This sequence was found in a donor aged 40 or older with multiple myeloma. The chain is built from TRBV24-1 and TRBJ2-1; maybe TRBD1 (6 bases). This chain's CDR3 is CATSDLREGTRIF. The CDR3, as DNA: TGTGCCACCAGTGATTTGCGAGAAGGGACACGGATCTTC.